The 31 T cell receptor beta chains listed next were all sequenced from one sample in a study of PD-1 blockade in classical Hodgkin lymphoma. Each and every patient relapsed after autologous stem cell transplantation, and patients got differing brentuximab vedotin exposure. This table comes from immunoSEQ multiplex PCR, and its TCRdb copy is limited to in-frame clones, with some not included. The table shows around 20,000 clones, with 86% occurring only once. The sample in question was peripheral blood mononuclear cells (PBMCs), obtained before the second cycle of nivolumab. The receptors stem from a human donor with classical Hodgkin lymphoma.

The rearrangement links TRBV5-1 to TRBJ2-3; D is perhaps TRBD1 (6 bases). The CDR3 consists of 15 residues. The V gene's germline CDR1 is SGHRS and CDR2 YFSETQ. Trimming removed 1 base at V and 5 bases at J, with 14 bases between. The chain's CDR3 is CASSLQGPDLDTQYF. CDR3 sequence (DNA): TGCGCCAGCAGCTTGCAGGGGCCAGACCTAGATACGCAGTATTTT.

This clone is a singleton in its sample. This chain uses TRBV7-2 with TRBJ1-6; TRBD1 aligns across 7 bases. This CDR3 is 16 amino acids long. Germline CDR1 SGHTA, CDR2 FQGNSA. Trimming took 3 bases from V and 6 from J; bases not matched to a gene: 8. Here the CDR3 DNA reads TGTGCCAGCAGCTTTACAGGGGCGGGGGTTAATTCACCCCTCCACTTT. Residues: CASSFTGAGVNSPLHF.

The chain recombines TRBV2 with TRBJ2-3; 15 bases align to TRBD2. V trimming: 6 bases; J trimming: 2 bases; junction bases outside the gene matches: 12. Germline-derived CDR1 and CDR2 are SNHLY and FYNNEI. The CDR3 has 19 residues. CDR3 residues: CASSAPHGLAGGTTDTQYF. The CDR3, as DNA: TGTGCCAGCAGCGCCCCGCACGGACTAGCGGGGGGGACCACAGATACGCAGTATTTT.

V is TRBV4-3 and J is TRBJ2-1; no clear D gene. The CDR3 is made up of 13 amino acids. Germline-derived CDR1 and CDR2 are LGHNA and YSLEER. Trimming removed 0 bases from V and 14 bases from J, with 14 bases in between. The CDR3 spells CASSQDPVPTKFF. In DNA form, the CDR3 reads TGCGCCAGCAGCCAAGACCCAGTACCAACAAAGTTCTTC.

This clone was recorded once. In DNA, the CDR3 is TGTGCCAGCAGTGAATGGGGACTAGCGGGGGATACGCAGTATTTT. It yields the protein CASSEWGLAGDTQYF. The J gene is TRBJ2-3, the V gene TRBV2, with 13 bases fitting TRBD2. The CDR3 contains 15 residues. Looked up from germline, CDR1 is SNHLY and CDR2 is FYNNEI. J gave up 6 bases and V 2 bases, and 2 bases lay outside the gene matches.

The table lists this clone with a count of one. V and J are TRBV6-5 and TRBJ1-6; 8 bases map to TRBD1. The CDR3 is made up of 13 amino acids. Per the germline V gene, CDR1 is MNHEY and CDR2 is SVGAGI. The trim removed 7 bases at V and 9 bases at J, leaving 5 bases unmatched. The chain's CDR3 is CASTDRGGSPLHF. CDR3 nucleotides: TGTGCCAGCACCGACAGGGGAGGTTCACCCCTCCACTTT.

V usage is TRBV27 and J usage is TRBJ2-1; D is perhaps TRBD2 (6 bases). The germline CDR1 and CDR2 sequences are MNHEY and SMNVEV (reference sequence). Trimming stripped 6 bases from V and 1 base from J, with 16 bases between. The CDR3 contains 16 residues. The CDR3 nucleotides are TGTGCCAGCAGGGCCCCCCGGGCGGGGTCCTACAATGAGCAGTTCTTC. As protein: CASRAPRAGSYNEQFF.

This clone was found once. The gene calls are TRBV4-2 and TRBJ1-4; D uncertain. Germline V CDR1 and CDR2: LGHNA, YNFKEQ. With 6 bases removed from V and 0 bases from J, the gap between germline ends came to 17 bases. This CDR3 region has 17 residues. CDR3 sequence: CASRERNGDSTNEKLFF. In DNA form, the CDR3 reads TGTGCCAGCAGGGAAAGGAACGGAGATTCAACTAATGAAAAACTGTTTTTT.

The chain employs TRBV7-9 and TRBJ1-2, with D possibly matching TRBD1 (5 bases). V lost 8 bases to trimming and J lost 0 bases, with 7 bases between them. CDR1 is SEHNR, CDR2 FQNEAQ, per germline (reference sequence). The CDR3 contains 12 residues. The CDR3 loop reads CASGTANYGYTF. The CDR3 DNA reads TGTGCCAGCGGGACCGCTAACTATGGCTACACCTTC.

V usage is TRBV2 and J usage is TRBJ2-7; D possibly corresponds to TRBD1 (6 bases). CDR3 size: 13 residues. V lost 6 bases and J 0 bases, leaving 9 bases between the germline ends. The germline gives CDR1 SNHLY, CDR2 FYNNEI. The CDR3 loop is CASRDRTSYEQYF. The CDR3 DNA reads TGTGCCAGCAGAGACAGGACCTCCTACGAGCAGTACTTC.

The sample holds one count of this clone. The rearrangement uses TRBV4-2 and TRBJ2-3, with 9 bases fitting TRBD2. Germline-derived CDR1 and CDR2 are LGHNA and YNFKEQ. The CDR3 length is 15 residues. V shed 4 bases and J 4 bases; nucleotides not matched to a gene: 6. The CDR3 spells CASSRTSVLADTQYF. The CDR3 DNA follows: TGTGCCAGCAGCCGGACTAGCGTATTAGCAGATACGCAGTATTTT.

The chain employs TRBV6-6 and TRBJ2-5; 13 nucleotides line up with TRBD2. Germline CDR1 is MNHNY and CDR2 is SVGAGI (reference sequence). This CDR3 is 15 amino acids long. Trimming at V came to 6 bases and at J to 4 bases, leaving 5 bases not matched to a gene. The CDR3 loop reads CASRRLAGGSETQYF. CDR3 DNA: TGTGCCAGCAGACGACTAGCGGGGGGTTCAGAGACCCAGTACTTC.

This clone is a singleton in its sample. The V and J genes are TRBV4-3 and TRBJ1-2; D is uncertain. CDR1 LGHNA and CDR2 YSLEER come from the germline V gene. Trimming left V 0 bases short and J 5 bases short, with 7 bases between. This CDR3 has 13 residues. The CDR3 nucleotides are TGCGCCAGCAGCCAAGATGAAGGGTATGGCTACACCTTC. Protein product: CASSQDEGYGYTF.

The V gene is TRBV5-1, the J gene TRBJ1-4, with D perhaps matching TRBD1 (6 bases). Between the trimmed V and J ends, which lost 3 bases and 4 bases, there was a span of 13 bases. The germline V gene encodes CDR1 SGHRS and CDR2 YFSETQ. The CDR3 length is 15 residues. This chain's CDR3 is CASSYNGGDNEKLFF. CDR3 nucleotide sequence: TGCGCCAGCAGCTACAACGGGGGCGATAATGAAAAACTGTTTTTT.

The V call is TRBV6-6, the J call TRBJ2-1; TRBD2 agrees at 7 bases. Germline lookup yields CDR1 MNHNY and CDR2 SVGAGI (reference sequence). With 8 bases clipped from V and 8 bases from J, the junction kept 18 bases outside the gene matches. This CDR3 region has 16 residues. This CDR3 reads CASGGSGVSRSDEQFF. CDR3 sequence (DNA): TGTGCCAGCGGAGGAAGCGGGGTCTCGCGGTCGGATGAGCAGTTCTTC.

V gene TRBV2 combines with J gene TRBJ1-2; D not certain. With 4 bases removed from V and 4 bases from J, the gap between germline ends came to 13 bases. Germline V gene data show CDR1 as SNHLY and CDR2 as FYNNEI. The length of the CDR3 is 14 residues. This CDR3 reads CASSVSLPPYGYTF. The CDR3 DNA reads TGTGCCAGCAGTGTATCCCTCCCCCCCTATGGCTACACCTTC. Variable domain in full (rest from reference TRBV2 and TRBJ1-2): EPEVTQTPSHQVTQMGQEVILRCVPISNHLYFYWYRQILGQKVEFLVSFYNNEISEKSEIFDDQFSVERPDGSNFTLKIRSTKLEDSAMYFCASSVSLPPYGYTFGSGTRLTVV.

The chain uses TRBV5-1 and TRBJ2-3, with D maybe TRBD2 (6 bases). This CDR3 has 14 amino acids. CDR1 SGHRS and CDR2 YFSETQ come from the germline V gene. Trimming pared 5 bases from V and 6 bases from J, leaving 16 bases between. The CDR3 region is CASREGTAGDTQYF. The CDR3 region has the DNA TGCGCCAGCAGGGAGGGGACTGCTGGGGATACGCAGTATTTT.

The count of this clone is one. The rearrangement uses TRBV5-1 and TRBJ2-5; 8 nucleotides agree with TRBD2. The CDR3 runs to 18 residues. Germline-derived CDR1 and CDR2 are SGHRS and YFSETQ. V shed 3 bases and J 5 bases; nucleotides not matched to a gene: 18. CDR3 sequence (DNA): TGCGCCAGCAGCTCCAACCAGGGCCCAGCGGGGGTTGTGGAGACCCAGTACTTC. The encoded protein is CASSSNQGPAGVVETQYF.

The V call is TRBV4-3, the J call TRBJ1-6, with D possibly TRBD1 on 5 matching bases. The V and J ends lost 0 bases and 9 bases respectively, with 15 bases between them. The germline V gene encodes CDR1 LGHNA and CDR2 YSLEER. This CDR3 contains 16 residues. CDR3 protein: CASSQEGPGVSSPLHF. The CDR3 DNA sequence: TGCGCCAGCAGCCAAGAGGGGCCCGGGGTTTCTTCACCCCTCCACTTT.

The J gene is TRBJ1-1, the V gene TRBV6-1; TRBD1 matches at 10 bases. There are 17 residues in the CDR3. CDR1 and CDR2 (germline): MNHNS, SASEGT. Losses at the gene ends were 1 base for V and 3 bases for J; bases not matched to a gene: 8. CDR3 in amino acids: CASSEEEVTGGYTEAFF. In DNA, the CDR3 is TGTGCCAGCAGTGAAGAAGAGGTGACAGGGGGCTACACTGAAGCTTTCTTT.

This clone was seen a single time. The chain links TRBV23-1 to TRBJ1-1, with D tentatively TRBD1 (6 bases). TRBV23-1 carries the ORF label, with uncertain function. This CDR3 region has 13 residues. V was clipped by 3 bases and J by 8 bases, with 13 bases between them. The CDR3 DNA is TGCGCCAGCAGTCATCCTCGACAGGACGAAGCTTTCTTT. Its protein product is CASSHPRQDEAFF.

V usage is TRBV19 and J usage is TRBJ2-2, with no clear D. The CDR3 is 11 amino acids. Per germline, CDR1 LNHDA and CDR2 SQIVND (reference sequence). Deletions cut 7 bases from V and 7 bases from J, with 7 bases between. For the CDR3, the DNA is TGTGCCAGTATCGAGAACGGGGAGCTGTTTTTT. Encoded protein: CASIENGELFF.

CDR3 in amino acids: CASSRGGGSSYEQYF. The CDR3 DNA reads TGTGCCAGCAGCCGGGGCGGGGGGAGCTCCTACGAGCAGTACTTC. The rearrangement links TRBV6-6 to TRBJ2-7, with 8 bases aligning to TRBD2. V shed 6 bases and J 0 bases; nucleotides not matched to a gene: 7. There are 15 residues in the CDR3. The V gene's germline CDR1 is MNHNY and CDR2 SVGAGI (reference sequence).

This clone is large. The rearrangement uses TRBV7-2 and TRBJ2-1; 10 bases map to TRBD2. V lost 0 bases, J lost 5 bases, and 7 bases stayed unmatched. CDR1 SGHTA and CDR2 FQGNSA come from the germline V gene. The CDR3 sequence is 17 residues long. The CDR3 loop is CASSLAGTSGANNEQFF. The CDR3 DNA sequence: TGTGCCAGCAGCTTAGCGGGAACTAGCGGGGCAAACAATGAGCAGTTCTTC.

This clone was counted between two and nine times. This sequence joins TRBV5-1 and TRBJ2-2; D gene uncertain. The V gene lost 1 base and the J gene lost 3 bases, with 10 bases spanning the gap. This CDR3 region has 15 residues. Germline V lookup: CDR1 SGHRS, CDR2 YFSETQ. CDR3 in amino acids: CASSLWGSDTGELFF. The CDR3, as DNA: TGCGCCAGCAGCTTGTGGGGTTCGGACACCGGGGAGCTGTTTTTT.

This CDR3 reads CASSQDAGGEQYF. For the CDR3, the DNA is TGTGCCAGCAGCCAAGATGCGGGGGGGGAGCAGTACTTC. The V and J genes are TRBV4-2 and TRBJ2-7, with 9 bases aligning to TRBD2. The CDR3 is made up of 13 amino acids. Germline V gives CDR1 LGHNA, CDR2 YNFKEQ. After removal of 0 bases from V and 7 bases from J, the junction contained 1 base not matched to a gene.

This sequence joins TRBV25-1 and TRBJ1-2; possible D gene TRBD1, 5 bases. V shed 3 bases and J shed 1 base, with 15 bases lying between them. Germline V gene data show CDR1 as MGHDK and CDR2 as SYGVNS. The CDR3 is 16 amino acids. This chain's CDR3 is CASSDEAGLLNYGYTF. The CDR3 DNA sequence: TGTGCCAGCAGTGATGAGGCGGGACTCCTTAACTATGGCTACACCTTC.

This clone was seen a few times. The chain couples TRBV5-5 to TRBJ1-2, with TRBD1 as a possible D gene (5 bases). V lost 0 bases and J lost 8, with 14 bases in between. The CDR3 length is 14 residues. Looked up from germline, CDR1 is SGHKS and CDR2 is YYEKEE (reference sequence). CDR3 sequence reads: CASSLEGREGGYTF. CDR3 bases: TGTGCCAGCAGCTTGGAGGGCAGGGAGGGCGGCTACACCTTC.

This chain uses TRBV4-2 with TRBJ2-5, with D unresolved. The length of the CDR3 is 16 residues. The germline gives CDR1 LGHNA, CDR2 YNFKEQ. Trimming cost V 3 bases and J 1 base, with 15 bases left between them. The CDR3 nucleotides are TGTGCCAGCAGCCAGGCCCCGGGCGTTGGCCAAGAGACCCAGTACTTC. As protein: CASSQAPGVGQETQYF.

The rearrangement joins TRBV5-1 to TRBJ2-3; perhaps TRBD2 as D (6 bases). Trimming stripped 0 bases from V and 3 bases from J, with 14 bases between. Germline CDR1 and CDR2: SGHRS and YFSETQ. CDR3 length: 16 amino acids. This chain's CDR3 is CASSLAGGYPTDTQYF. The CDR3 DNA is TGCGCCAGCAGCTTGGCTGGGGGGTATCCAACAGATACGCAGTATTTT.

This clone was seen a handful of times. The chain links TRBV5-1 to TRBJ2-5; possible D gene TRBD2, 6 bases. V lost 0 bases, J lost 0 bases, and 9 bases lay in between. There are 15 residues in the CDR3. The germline V gene encodes CDR1 SGHRS and CDR2 YFSETQ. The CDR3 DNA is TGCGCCAGCAGCTTGGATCCGGGGGACCAAGAGACCCAGTACTTC. This sequence encodes CASSLDPGDQETQYF.